Following are 13 T cell receptor beta chains from one sample sequenced in a study of T cell changes during pregnancy in multiple sclerosis (dated by TCRdb to between 2018 and 2020). The library came from the immunoSEQ multiplex PCR assay. This is the immuneACCESS table as TCRdb keeps it, with only in-frame sequences that have V and J called. A part of the clones is gone; compared with another copy, unresolved V genes explain less than half, and the rest is unexplained. Within this sample are under 55,000 clones, with about 90% of them counted one time only. The top ten hold more than 8.5% of the sample. The sample consisted of CD8+ T cells from peripheral blood mononuclear cells, taken after pregnancy. All receptors derive from a female donor with multiple sclerosis, enrolled in a pregnancy study.

This clone is a singleton in its sample. The chain has TRBV14 and TRBJ2-7, with TRBD1 as a possible D gene (6 bases). Deletions cut 5 bases from V and 2 bases from J, with 13 bases between. The CDR3 totals 14 residues. The V gene's germline CDR1 is SGHDN and CDR2 FVKESK. The CDR3 spells CASSSGVLTYEQYF. The CDR3 region has the DNA TGTGCCAGCAGCTCAGGGGTTCTAACCTACGAGCAGTACTTC.

This clone was found a few times. In DNA form, the CDR3 reads TGTGCCAGCAGCTTCGGGACACCCACAACTAATGAAAAACTGTTTTTT. It specifies CASSFGTPTTNEKLFF. The gene calls are TRBV13 and TRBJ1-4; a weak D match, TRBD1 (6 bases). From germline, CDR1 is PRHDT and CDR2 FYEKMQ (reference sequence). The CDR3 consists of 16 residues. The V and J ends lost 3 bases and 0 bases respectively, with 11 bases between them.

The CDR3 sequence is CASSTEGAGGIPSKYQETQYF. CDR3 in DNA: TGTGCCAGCAGCACGGAAGGAGCGGGGGGGATACCATCGAAGTACCAAGAGACCCAGTACTTC. V gene TRBV2 combines with J gene TRBJ2-5; TRBD2 agrees at 10 bases. V was pared by 6 bases and J by 0 bases, with 22 bases of the junction left unmatched. Per germline, CDR1 SNHLY and CDR2 FYNNEI. This CDR3 region has 21 residues. The full variable domain, in which reference TRBV2 and TRBJ2-5 provide the parts outside the CDR3, is EPEVTQTPSHQVTQMGQEVILRCVPISNHLYFYWYRQILGQKVEFLVSFYNNEISEKSEIFDDQFSVERPDGSNFTLKIRSTKLEDSAMYFCASSTEGAGGIPSKYQETQYFGPGTRLLVL.

In its sample, this clone was seen once. The genes are TRBV9 and TRBJ2-5, with D perhaps TRBD1 (6 bases). Germline values: CDR1 SGDLS, CDR2 YYNGEE. Trimming cost V 0 bases and J 3 bases, with 15 bases left between them. This CDR3 region has 16 residues. In DNA, the CDR3 is TGTGCCAGCAGCGTAGGAGGGGGTCCTCTCGAAGAGACCCAGTACTTC. Its protein is CASSVGGGPLEETQYF.

The chain joins TRBV19 to TRBJ2-7; 8 bases agree with TRBD1. Germline CDR1 reads LNHDA; CDR2 reads SQIVND (reference sequence). This CDR3 comprises 14 residues. The V and J ends lost 5 bases and 5 bases, in that order; junction bases with no gene match: 8. This chain's CDR3 is CASSSWDRLNEQYF. The CDR3 bases are TGTGCCAGTAGTTCATGGGACAGGTTGAACGAGCAGTACTTC.

The chain joins TRBV9 to TRBJ2-5; 8 bases are shared with TRBD2. V dropped 0 bases and J dropped 2; count of bases not matched to a gene: 3. Per the germline V gene, CDR1 is SGDLS and CDR2 is YYNGEE. The CDR3 length is 15 residues. CDR3 coding DNA: TGTGCCAGCAGCGTAGTTAGCGGGGTACAAGAGACCCAGTACTTC. It specifies CASSVVSGVQETQYF. The full variable domain, in which reference TRBV9 and TRBJ2-5 provide the parts outside the CDR3, is DSGVTQTPKHLITATGQRVTLRCSPRSGDLSVYWYQQSLDQGLQFLIQYYNGEERAKGNILERFSAQQFPDLHSELNLSSLELGDSALYFCASSVVSGVQETQYFGPGTRLLVL.

This clone appeared a single time. The V gene is TRBV19, the J gene TRBJ1-1; no firm D call. Germline V gene sequence: CDR1 LNHDA, CDR2 SQIVND (reference sequence). The CDR3 runs to 12 residues. Trimming shortened V by 2 bases and J by 7 bases, and 8 bases separated the two germline ends. The CDR3 is CASSILFREAFF. The CDR3 DNA is TGTGCCAGTAGTATATTGTTCCGTGAAGCTTTCTTT.

This chain joins TRBV2 and TRBJ2-3; 10 nucleotides align to TRBD2. J gave up 6 bases and V 2 bases, and 11 bases lay outside the gene matches. Germline lookup yields CDR1 SNHLY and CDR2 FYNNEI. The CDR3 totals 17 residues. CDR3 loop: CASSEWLSGGAEDTQYF. The CDR3 DNA sequence: TGTGCCAGCAGTGAATGGCTAAGCGGGGGGGCAGAGGATACGCAGTATTTT.

V gene TRBV7-3 combines with J gene TRBJ2-1; 9 bases are a match to TRBD2. The germline gives CDR1 SGHTA, CDR2 FQGTGA. There are 15 residues in the CDR3. V gave up 5 bases and J gave up 7 bases; unmatched junction bases: 9. CDR3 coding DNA: TGTGCCAGCAGCCTGTTCGCGGGGGGGCAAAATGAGCAGTTCTTC. Translated: CASSLFAGGQNEQFF.

CDR3 loop: CASSSGLFTDTQYF. The CDR3 region has the DNA TGTGCCAGCAGCTCGGGACTATTCACAGATACGCAGTATTTT. V and J are TRBV7-3 and TRBJ2-3; 7 bases align to TRBD2. Trimming at V came to 4 bases and at J to 2 bases, leaving 3 bases not matched to a gene. This CDR3 has 14 amino acids. From germline, CDR1 is SGHTA and CDR2 FQGTGA.

The chain has TRBV6-5 and TRBJ2-2; 8 bases map to TRBD2. V lost 3 bases and J lost 7; bases outside the gene matches: 7. The CDR3 is 15 amino acids. The germline V gene has CDR1 MNHEY and CDR2 SVGAGI. The DNA for the CDR3 is TGTGCCAGCAGTTATGACGGGGGGGGAATCGGGGAGCTGTTTTTT. Its protein product is CASSYDGGGIGELFF.

The rearrangement joins TRBV11-1 to TRBJ1-1; the D gene is possibly TRBD1 (6 bases). V was pared by 7 bases and J by 5 bases, with 14 bases between. Germline loops: CDR1 SGHAT, CDR2 FQDESV (reference sequence). The CDR3 has 13 residues. This CDR3 reads CASTRGGVTEAFF. The CDR3 nucleotides are TGTGCCAGCACCCGAGGGGGGGTAACTGAAGCTTTCTTT.

This chain connects TRBV19 to TRBJ2-1, with 10 bases that match TRBD2. CDR1 is LNHDA, CDR2 SQIVND, per germline (reference sequence). The CDR3 totals 16 residues. V lost 2 bases, J lost 6 bases, and 7 bases stayed unmatched. The CDR3 nucleotides read TGTGCCAGTAGTATACTCACTAGCGGGGATCTCAATGAGCAGTTCTTC. Amino acid sequence: CASSILTSGDLNEQFF.